This T cell receptor beta chain was recorded in a study of T cell repertoires in cytomegalovirus infection (dated by TCRdb to about 2019). Study-wide context: Donor HLA type was relevant to the analysis, as public TCR beta signatures indicated carriage of CMV infection together with the matching HLA type.

Note on this clonotype: No cognate antigen has been identified for it. The record has no base qualities; no much larger clone is one base away.

CDR1 and CDR2 were assigned from the germline V gene (reference sequence) as DFQATT and SNEGSKA. A distance of 11 bases separates the germline ends of V and J, which lose 0 bases and 8 bases respectively. The CDR3 sequence holds 14 residues, the cysteine and phenylalanine included. Here the CDR3 DNA is all that survives: 42 bases in frame from base 1. The reads were generated on an Illumina HiSeq 1500. TCRdb reanalyzed the raw reads on its own, using fastp at Q25 for trimming and MiXCR for clone calling, and kept in-frame beta chains. CDR3 protein duplicates are merged, each entry listing the most common genes and DNA. Here the sample has 270,000 or so distinct CDR3 sequences; approximately 15% occur a single time. Jointly, the top ten make up less than 50% of the sample. Study-level results and caveats: The ex vivo response was dominated by HLA-C-restricted CMV-specific TCR beta clonotypes, which also provided the single most frequent clonotype in two of eight donors. Carriers of CMV infection plus the relevant HLA type were discriminated by the cumulative frequency of public TCR beta family members in the study cohort and in an independent roughly 380-donor cohort.

The source is a human donor in good health (CMV status not recorded). Some clones in this sample may be carry-over from other donors' samples. The sample comprised CD8+ T cells from PBMCs. The chain uses TRBV20-1 and TRBJ1-6, with an unclear D gene assignment. The nucleotide sequence is given as TGCAGTGCTAGAGAGCAGGAATTGGATTCACCCCTCCACTTT. This encodes CSAREQELDSPLHF.